There are a few counts of the clone carrying this T cell receptor beta chain. TCRdb called the RT-PCR reads again in MiXCR, with one record for every CDR3 protein. The top ten clones hold 10% of a sample with 300,000 to 350,000 distinct CDR3 sequences, 20% to 25% of them seen once. This CDR3 is built from 14 residues. Germline-derived CDR1 and CDR2 are SGHKS and YYEKEE (reference sequence). Germline trimming cut 4 bases from V and 11 bases from J; bases unmatched to any gene: 8. The data were obtained in a study of response to subunit inactivated influenza vaccine. Sequences were derived from PBMCs from blood, sampled about 20 months after vaccination. The V gene is TRBV5-5, the J gene TRBJ1-4, with 10 nucleotides matching TRBD1. This clonotype was sampled from a man in his fifties or sixties who received an inactivated influenza vaccine. The DNA of the CDR3 is TGTGCCAGCAGCATACGGGACAGGGGTGACAAACTGTTTTTT. Translation: CASSIRDRGDKLFF.